This T cell receptor beta chain came from a study of blood T cell repertoires in COVID-19. Background on the study: Italy, Spain and the United States were the sources of the convalescent and acute COVID-19 samples.

TCRdb's table, derived via immunoSEQ multiplex PCR, lists solely in-frame clones and lacks some. The data contain 150,000 to 200,000 clones, about four fifths of them singletons. CDR3 size: 14 residues. V shed 1 base and J shed 2 bases, with 6 bases lying between them. From germline, CDR1 is SGDLS and CDR2 YYNGEE. The study assigned cohorts using participant-reported clinical history. The TCR comes from a man between 40 and 49 years old who had recovered from COVID-19. The chain couples TRBV9 to TRBJ1-4, with no clear D. Specimen: PBMCs or T cells enriched from blood (not recorded which). Written as DNA, the CDR3 is TGTGCCAGCAGCGTATCCGGGACTAATGAAAAACTGTTTTTT. Amino acids: CASSVSGTNEKLFF.